This T cell receptor (beta chain) derives from a study of T cell changes during pregnancy in multiple sclerosis. Sequencing used immunoSEQ multiplex PCR; TCRdb keeps in-frame clones, though not all of them. The sample consists of around 100,000 clones, approximately 92% of them appearing once. CDR3 length: 13 residues. Germline-derived CDR1 and CDR2 are SGHTA and FQGTGA. V lost 5 bases and J 4 bases, leaving 8 bases between the germline ends. The sequencing used peripheral blood, collected after pregnancy. The TCR originated in a female donor with multiple sclerosis, enrolled in a pregnancy study. V gene TRBV7-3 combines with J gene TRBJ2-2; tentatively, D is TRBD1 (6 bases). The CDR3 bases are TGTGCCAGCAGCCCAGGGGTCACCGGGGAGCTGTTTTTT. Residues: CASSPGVTGELFF.